The 21 T cell receptor beta chains presented below share a single source sample, sequenced in a study of T cell changes during pregnancy in multiple sclerosis. Method: immunoSEQ multiplex PCR; TCRdb's copy keeps in-frame clones and lacks some. Here the sample spans about 71,000 clones, roughly 92% being singletons. The sequenced sample was peripheral blood, obtained in the third trimester of pregnancy. The receptors come from a female donor with multiple sclerosis, enrolled in a pregnancy study.

The rearrangement uses TRBV7-9 and TRBJ1-1; D perhaps matches TRBD1 (5 bases). Trimming cost V 4 bases and J 1 base, with 16 bases left between them. Per the germline V gene, CDR1 is SEHNR and CDR2 is FQNEAQ (reference sequence). The CDR3 totals 16 residues. The CDR3, as DNA: TGTGCCAGCAGCTCCTCGGTAGGGGCCGCGAACACTGAAGCTTTCTTT. This gives the protein CASSSSVGAANTEAFF.

This chain links TRBV30 with TRBJ2-1; 8 nucleotides match TRBD1. Germline V gene data show CDR1 as GTSNPN and CDR2 as SVGIG (reference sequence). The CDR3 has 16 amino acids. J gave up 3 bases and V 3 bases, and 10 bases lay outside the gene matches. Written as DNA, the CDR3 is TGTGCCTGGAGACCCCGCTGGGACAGGAACTACAATGAGCAGTTCTTC. This encodes CAWRPRWDRNYNEQFF.

The chain carries TRBV4-2 and TRBJ2-5; maybe TRBD1 (5 bases). Germline values: CDR1 LGHNA, CDR2 YNFKEQ. The germline V and J ends were trimmed by 1 base and 5 bases, with 14 bases remaining between them. This CDR3 is built from 15 residues. The CDR3 DNA sequence: TGTGCCAGCAGCCAAGCGCCAAACTCAGGGGAGACCCAGTACTTC. This gives the protein CASSQAPNSGETQYF.

The chain uses TRBV19 and TRBJ2-7, with D perhaps TRBD1 (6 bases). CDR1 LNHDA and CDR2 SQIVND come from the germline V gene (reference sequence). V dropped 5 bases and J dropped 6 bases, with 14 bases sitting between them. The CDR3 is made up of 13 amino acids. The CDR3 loop is CASSAQGIGEQYF. The CDR3 bases are TGTGCCAGTAGTGCCCAGGGGATCGGCGAGCAGTACTTC.

J is TRBJ1-2 and V is TRBV11-2; 7 bases are a match to TRBD1. The germline V gene has CDR1 SGHAT and CDR2 FQNNGV. Trimming removed 1 base from V and 4 bases from J; junction bases left unmatched: 6. CDR3 length equals 15 residues. The CDR3 loop reads CASSLAPAGGYGYTF. CDR3 DNA sequence: TGTGCCAGCAGCTTAGCGCCGGCAGGGGGCTATGGCTACACCTTC.

The chain couples TRBV6-1 to TRBJ2-7; TRBD2 matches at 10 bases. CDR1 is MNHNS, CDR2 SASEGT, per germline. The CDR3 has 15 residues. With 2 bases clipped from V and 5 bases from J, the junction kept 6 bases outside the gene matches. CDR3 DNA: TGTGCCAGCAGTGAAACCCTAGCGGGAGAACACGAGCAGTACTTC. Translating it yields CASSETLAGEHEQYF.

J is TRBJ2-2 and V is TRBV7-8; 7 bases agree with TRBD2. Germline V CDR1 and CDR2: SGHVS, FQNEAQ. The CDR3 is 17 amino acids. Trimming removed 4 bases from V and 0 bases from J; junction bases left unmatched: 8. The CDR3 loop is CASSSPWTSTNTGELFF. DNA for the CDR3: TGTGCCAGCAGCTCCCCCTGGACTAGTACGAACACCGGGGAGCTGTTTTTT.

V gene TRBV11-2 combines with J gene TRBJ2-7, with 12 bases identical to TRBD2. The CDR3 extends over 15 amino acids. CDR1 SGHAT and CDR2 FQNNGV come from the germline V gene. After removal of 4 bases from V and 7 bases from J, the junction contained 8 bases not matched to a gene. CDR3 region: CASSSLAGGPREQYF. The CDR3 nucleotides are TGTGCCAGCAGCTCCCTAGCGGGAGGGCCGAGGGAGCAGTACTTC.

The CDR3 region is CASRDRNTEAFF. The DNA for the CDR3 is TGTGCCAGCCGCGACAGAAACACTGAAGCTTTCTTT. This chain links TRBV6-1 with TRBJ1-1, with TRBD1 as a possible D gene (5 bases). Trimming removed 8 bases at V and 2 bases at J, with 9 bases between. CDR1 and CDR2 (germline): MNHNS, SASEGT. The CDR3 has 12 amino acids.

The J gene is TRBJ2-1, the V gene TRBV14; TRBD2 agrees at 12 bases. CDR1 is SGHDN and CDR2 is FVKESK in the germline V gene. Trimming cost V 5 bases and J 9 bases; bases outside gene matches: 5. The CDR3 is 14 amino acids. The CDR3 DNA reads TGTGCCAGCAGCTATCTAGCGGGAGGGCTTGAGCAGTTCTTC. Protein product: CASSYLAGGLEQFF.

The chain uses TRBV10-3 and TRBJ2-7; 12 bases are shared with TRBD2. V lost 7 bases to trimming and J lost 7 bases; unmatched junction nucleotides: 11. The CDR3 extends over 15 amino acids. Per the germline V gene, CDR1 is ENHRY and CDR2 is SYGVKD. As DNA, the CDR3 is TGTGCCATCACCCGGACTAGCGGGATAAGTCAAGAGCAGTACTTC. It specifies CAITRTSGISQEQYF.

The chain couples TRBV5-5 to TRBJ2-7; weak D call: TRBD1 (6 bases). Germline V gene sequence: CDR1 SGHKS, CDR2 YYEKEE (reference sequence). Trimming took 4 bases from V and 2 from J, leaving 13 bases between them. The CDR3 is 14 residues long. For the CDR3, the DNA is TGTGCCAGCAGCGTTCAGGGGTTAGCCTACGAGCAGTACTTC. Translation: CASSVQGLAYEQYF.

On this clone: Other nucleotide sequences in the sample specify the same CDR3. The gene calls are TRBV4-3 and TRBJ2-6, with a weak D call TRBD1 (5 bases). The CDR3 has 16 amino acids. V was trimmed by 3 bases and J by 1 base, leaving 10 bases between them. The germline gives CDR1 LGHNA, CDR2 YSLEER. The CDR3 region is CASSQAAGSGANVLTF. The CDR3 nucleotides read TGCGCCAGCAGCCAGGCCGCAGGGTCTGGGGCCAACGTCCTGACTTTC.

The V and J genes are TRBV7-3 and TRBJ2-6, with unresolved D. CDR1 and CDR2 from the germline V gene are SGHTA and FQGTGA. V dropped 6 bases and J dropped 4 bases, with 13 bases sitting between them. There are 15 residues in the CDR3. Written as DNA, the CDR3 is TGTGCCAGCAGTTCAGTCGGAGCAGGGGCCAACGTCCTGACTTTC. It codes for CASSSVGAGANVLTF. Full variable domain (missing parts from reference TRBV7-3 and TRBJ2-6): GAGVSQTPSNKVTEKGKYVELRCDPISGHTALYWYRQSLGQGPEFLIYFQGTGAADDSGLPNDRFFAVRPEGSVSTLKIQRTERGDSAVYLCASSSVGAGANVLTFGAGSRLTVL.

V gene TRBV6-5 combines with J gene TRBJ2-1; 12 nucleotides match TRBD1. Germline V lookup: CDR1 MNHEY, CDR2 SVGAGI. With 7 bases clipped from V and 8 bases from J, the junction kept 9 bases outside the gene matches. The CDR3 is 15 residues long. The CDR3 spells CASTQIGTGGYEQFF. CDR3 nucleotide sequence: TGTGCCAGCACCCAAATTGGGACAGGGGGCTATGAGCAGTTCTTC.

The chain uses TRBV6-5 and TRBJ2-3; 11 bases are shared with TRBD2. The germline V gene encodes CDR1 MNHEY and CDR2 SVGAGI. Losses at the gene ends were 6 bases for V and 6 bases for J; bases not matched to a gene: 8. This CDR3 is built from 15 residues. CDR3 region: CASRSLAGASDTQYF. The CDR3 coding sequence is TGTGCCAGCAGATCACTAGCGGGAGCATCTGATACGCAGTATTTT.

The chain combines TRBV9 with TRBJ1-2; no firm D call. The V gene lost 0 bases and the J gene lost 2 bases, with 8 bases spanning the gap. CDR3 length: 14 residues. Germline V lookup: CDR1 SGDLS, CDR2 YYNGEE. CDR3 sequence reads: CASSVGISNYGYTF. CDR3 nucleotides: TGTGCCAGCAGCGTAGGTATATCGAACTATGGCTACACCTTC.

The rearrangement links TRBV29-1 to TRBJ1-4; 10 nucleotides match TRBD1. The CDR3 consists of 14 residues. The germline gives CDR1 SQVTM, CDR2 ANQGSEA. With 6 bases clipped from V and 6 bases from J, the junction kept 7 bases outside the gene matches. CDR3 residues: CSVETGGAYEKLFF. CDR3 bases: TGCAGCGTAGAGACAGGGGGCGCCTATGAAAAACTGTTTTTT. Looking up the rest from reference TRBV29-1 and TRBJ1-4 gives the full variable domain: SAVISQKPSRDICQRGTSLTIQCQVDSQVTMMFWYRQQPGQSLTLIATANQGSEATYESGFVIDKFPISRPNLTFSTLTVSNMSPEDSSIYLCSVETGGAYEKLFFGSGTQLSVL.

This chain joins TRBV6-5 and TRBJ1-1; 7 nucleotides line up with TRBD1. This CDR3 has 14 amino acids. V lost 7 bases to trimming and J lost 7 bases; unmatched junction nucleotides: 12. The germline V gene has CDR1 MNHEY and CDR2 SVGAGI. The CDR3, as DNA: TGTGCCAGCATCGACCCCAGGGGACAGCTTGAAGCTTTCTTT. The encoded protein is CASIDPRGQLEAFF.

The CDR3 protein is CASSAYKGDYNEQFF. The DNA of the CDR3 is TGTGCCAGCAGCGCCTATAAGGGGGATTACAATGAGCAGTTCTTC. The chain links TRBV5-4 to TRBJ2-1; D is perhaps TRBD1 (6 bases). Germline CDR1 is SGHNT and CDR2 is YYREEE (reference sequence). The CDR3 loop spans 15 amino acids. Trimming stripped 4 bases from V and 4 bases from J, with 15 bases between.

The V and J genes are TRBV11-3 and TRBJ2-5, with 10 bases lining up with TRBD1. V lost 5 bases and J lost 0; bases outside the gene matches: 3. The germline gives CDR1 SGHNT, CDR2 YENEEA. This CDR3 region has 15 residues. CDR3 DNA: TGTGCCAGCAGCCAAGGACAGGGGGACCAAGAGACCCAGTACTTC. As protein: CASSQGQGDQETQYF.